The 10 T cell receptor beta chains below all came from one sample that was sequenced in a study of identical twins (TCRdb year 2016). The library relied on 5' RACE. The sequencer was an Illumina HiSeq 2000. TCRdb reprocessed the public reads (quality trimming at Q25 with fastp, clone calling with MiXCR) and kept in-frame beta chains. Every distinct CDR3 protein forms one entry, paired with its most common genes and DNA. For this sample there are approximately 94,000 distinct CDR3 sequences; about 5.6% appear just once. The ten largest clones capture more than 10% of the sample. Sequences were obtained from memory T cells sorted from blood. Taken with the paper, the label for cell subset or site translates to: CD45RO+ enriched T cells. The receptors here all came from a woman aged 45-60 years in good health.

The chain couples TRBV15 to TRBJ2-3; 12 nucleotides match TRBD2. The germline V gene encodes CDR1 LNHNV and CDR2 YYDKDF (reference sequence). After removal of 1 base from V and 6 bases from J, the junction contained 8 bases not matched to a gene. The CDR3 is 17 residues long. The CDR3 is CATSRVILAGGGDTQYF. CDR3 coding DNA: TGTGCCACCAGCAGAGTCATACTAGCGGGAGGAGGCGATACGCAGTATTTT.

A remark on this clonotype: A much bigger clone sits one base away, suggesting this may be a read error. The chain joins TRBV29-1 to TRBJ1-2; D is ambiguous. Germline CDR1 is SQVTM and CDR2 is ANQGSEA. V was pared by 6 bases and J by 7 bases, with 15 bases between. The CDR3 is 12 amino acids. CDR3 protein: CSVVRGDFGYTF. The CDR3 bases are TGCAGCGTCGTCCGGGGTGACTTTGGCTACACCTTC.

This clonotype was detected a few times. The chain combines TRBV12-3 or TRBV12-4 with TRBJ1-3; D unclear. This CDR3 comprises 12 residues. V was shortened by 6 bases and J by 8 bases, with 11 bases between the two germline ends. CDR3: CASSSQVDTIYF. Written as DNA, the CDR3 is TGTGCCAGCAGCTCTCAAGTTGACACCATATATTTT.

The table lists this clonotype with many counts. The CDR3 nucleotides read TGTGCCAGCGAGGACGAGGATTCCTACAATGAGCAGTTCTTC. Translation gives CASEDEDSYNEQFF. The chain employs TRBV6-2 or TRBV6-3 and TRBJ2-1; D not certain. V lost 8 bases to trimming and J lost 1 base, with 12 bases between them. The CDR3 length is 14 residues. The germline gives CDR1 MNHEY, CDR2 SVGEGT.

This clonotype occurred many times. The rearrangement links TRBV7-3 to TRBJ2-1, with a weak D call TRBD1 (6 bases). V lost 5 bases to trimming and J lost 4 bases, with 12 bases between them. This CDR3 spans 14 amino acids. Looked up from germline, CDR1 is SGHTA and CDR2 is FQGTGA. The CDR3 protein is CASSPWDTYNEQFF. For the CDR3, the DNA is TGTGCCAGCAGCCCTTGGGACACATACAATGAGCAGTTCTTC.

Many counts were recorded for this clonotype. The chain employs TRBV4-2 and TRBJ1-6, with 7 bases matching TRBD1. After removal of 4 bases from V and 8 bases from J, the junction contained 8 bases not matched to a gene. Germline V CDR1 and CDR2: LGHNA, YNFKEQ. This CDR3 has 15 residues. This CDR3 is CASSRDREGDSPLHF. The DNA of the CDR3 is TGTGCCAGCAGCCGAGACAGGGAGGGCGATTCACCCCTCCACTTT.

This clonotype was counted at least ten times. The chain uses TRBV24-1 and TRBJ2-5; TRBD2 matches at 8 bases. Germline CDR1 reads KGHDR; CDR2 reads SFDVKD. CDR3 length equals 15 residues. V was pared by 5 bases and J by 5 bases, with 9 bases of the junction left unmatched. CDR3 residues: CATSVSGGPRETQYF. The CDR3, as DNA: TGTGCCACCAGTGTCTCGGGAGGGCCCCGGGAGACCCAGTACTTC.

This clonotype appeared many times. The chain combines TRBV7-9 with TRBJ2-7; D is perhaps TRBD2 (5 bases). The ends were cut back, 3 bases at V and 6 bases at J, with 9 bases in the middle. This CDR3 has 12 residues. The V gene's germline CDR1 is SEHNR and CDR2 FQNEAQ (reference sequence). CDR3 DNA: TGTGCCAGCAGCTTCACCGGGGTCGAGCAGTACTTC. Its protein product is CASSFTGVEQYF.

On this clonotype: One junction end disagrees with the germline gene, perhaps due to a read error. The chain carries TRBV11-3 and TRBJ1-1, with 9 bases lining up with TRBD1. From germline, CDR1 is SGHNT and CDR2 YENEEA. This CDR3 spans 14 amino acids. The CDR3 sequence: CASSFTGGNTDAFF. As DNA, the CDR3 is TGTGCCAGCAGCTTTACAGGGGGCAACACTGACGCTTTCTTT.

This clonotype was counted at least ten times. The chain employs TRBV6-5 and TRBJ2-3, with 11 bases that match TRBD2. This CDR3 contains 15 residues. The germline gives CDR1 MNHEY, CDR2 SVGAGI. The V and J ends lost 7 bases and 9 bases, in that order; junction bases with no gene match: 12. In nucleotides, the CDR3 is TGTGCCAGCATGGGACTAGCGGACCAGATAGTCACGCAGTATTTT. It yields the protein CASMGLADQIVTQYF.